Listed below are T cell receptor beta chains from one sample, sequenced in a study of type 1 and type 2 diabetes patients. One entry per CDR3 protein, called by TCRdb with MiXCR from the multiplex PCR reads. This table has approximately 260,000 distinct CDR3 sequences, roughly 48% appearing once. Sequencing input: peripheral blood mononuclear cells (PBMCs). The receptors come from a man aged 18 to 29 with type 2 diabetes. The CDR3 runs from the conserved cysteine through the conserved F or W. D genes are given only for firm matches. Size is stated for part of the rows, as once, few or many counts, or as a class when the clone is expanded.

clone size: .
J gene: TRBJ2-3
V gene: TRBV19
D gene: TRBD1
CDR3 DNA: TGTGCCAGTAGTCCGTACCGCAGGGGGCCCGGCACAGATACGCAGTATTTT
CDR3 protein: CASSPYRRGPGTDTQYF

clone size: .
J gene: TRBJ1-1
V gene: TRBV6-1
D gene: .
CDR3 DNA: TGTGCCAGCAGTGAGGGCGCTTCCACTGAAGCTTTCTTT
CDR3 protein: CASSEGASTEAFF

clone size: .
J gene: TRBJ2-2
V gene: TRBV2
D gene: .
CDR3 DNA: TGTGCCAGTCAGGGACCGGTCGGGGAGCTGTTTTTT
CDR3 protein: CASQGPVGELFF

clone size: .
J gene: TRBJ2-2
V gene: TRBV20-1
D gene: TRBD1
CDR3 DNA: TGCAGTGCTAGGGACAGGGGGCGAGACGGGGAGCTGTTTTTT
CDR3 protein: CSARDRGRDGELFF

clone size: .
J gene: TRBJ2-2
V gene: TRBV7-2
D gene: TRBD2
CDR3 DNA: TGTGCCAGCAGCCCGAGGACTAGCGGGAGTTACGGGGAGCTGTTTTTT
CDR3 protein: CASSPRTSGSYGELFF

clone size: .
J gene: TRBJ1-4
V gene: TRBV28
D gene: .
CDR3 DNA: TGTGCCAGCAGCCCGGGACAAGGACAGAATGAAAAACTGTTTTTT
CDR3 protein: CASSPGQGQNEKLFF

clone size: .
J gene: TRBJ2-1
V gene: TRBV10-2
D gene: .
CDR3 DNA: TGCGCCACCTCCCTGGGGTTGTACAATGAGCAGTTCTTC
CDR3 protein: CATSLGLYNEQFF

clone size: .
J gene: TRBJ1-1
V gene: TRBV5-1
D gene: TRBD1
CDR3 DNA: TGCGCCAGCAGGCATGCGACAGGGGTGCAGGAGAACACTGAAGCTTTCTTT
CDR3 protein: CASRHATGVQENTEAFF

clone size: .
J gene: TRBJ1-1
V gene: TRBV27
D gene: TRBD1
CDR3 DNA: TGTGCCAGCAAGTTACAGGGGGGCGGCACTGAAGCTTTCTTT
CDR3 protein: CASKLQGGGTEAFF

clone size: .
J gene: TRBJ1-2
V gene: TRBV19
D gene: TRBD1
CDR3 DNA: TGTGCCAGTAGGAGAGTCGGGGGACAGGGGGACCCAATTAACTATGGCTACACCTTC
CDR3 protein: CASRRVGGQGDPINYGYTF

clone size: .
J gene: TRBJ2-3
V gene: TRBV2
D gene: TRBD2
CDR3 DNA: TGTGCCAGCAGTGGGGGGAGGGTTGGTACGCAGTATTTT
CDR3 protein: CASSGGRVGTQYF

clone size: .
J gene: TRBJ1-6
V gene: TRBV30
D gene: .
CDR3 DNA: TGTGCCTGGAGTCTAGGGGGACATAATTCACCCCTCCACTTT
CDR3 protein: CAWSLGGHNSPLHF

clone size: many
J gene: TRBJ2-5
V gene: TRBV2
D gene: .
CDR3 DNA: TGTGCCAGCAGCGCGGACAGAGGGGGGAAGTACTTC
CDR3 protein: CASSADRGGKYF

clone size: .
J gene: TRBJ2-3
V gene: TRBV5-1
D gene: .
CDR3 DNA: TGCGCCAGCAGCCTGGGACTCCACACAGATACGCAGTATTTT
CDR3 protein: CASSLGLHTDTQYF

clone size: .
J gene: TRBJ2-3
V gene: TRBV6-5
D gene: TRBD1
CDR3 DNA: TGTGCCAGCAGCGACCAGGGGGACACAGATACGCAGTATTTT
CDR3 protein: CASSDQGDTDTQYF

clone size: .
J gene: TRBJ2-1
V gene: TRBV20-1
D gene: .
CDR3 DNA: TGCAGCTGCCAGGGGAGGTCCTACAATGAGCAGTTCTTC
CDR3 protein: CSCQGRSYNEQFF

clone size: .
J gene: TRBJ1-4
V gene: TRBV2
D gene: .
CDR3 DNA: TGTGCCAGCAGTGAAATGTCTCGGGCAGAAGGAAAACTGTTTTTT
CDR3 protein: CASSEMSRAEGKLFF

clone size: few
J gene: TRBJ2-3
V gene: TRBV12-3/TRBV12-4
D gene: TRBD2
CDR3 DNA: TGTGCCAGCAGTCCTTTCCTAGCGGGAGGCACAGATACGCAGTATTTT
CDR3 protein: CASSPFLAGGTDTQYF

clone size: .
J gene: TRBJ1-1
V gene: TRBV19
D gene: .
CDR3 DNA: TGTGCCAGTACCCACCGGCGGGAGACGAACACTGAAGCTTTCTTT
CDR3 protein: CASTHRRETNTEAFF

clone size: few
J gene: TRBJ2-7
V gene: TRBV14
D gene: TRBD1
CDR3 DNA: TGTGCCAGCAGCCCACTACCGGGACAGGCCACACAGGAGGGCGACGAGCAGTACTTC
CDR3 protein: CASSPLPGQATQEGDEQYF

clone size: once
J gene: TRBJ2-7
V gene: TRBV2
D gene: .
CDR3 DNA: TGTGCCAGCAATGAATGGGCAGGGATGCTGTACGAGCAGTACTTC
CDR3 protein: CASNEWAGMLYEQYF

clone size: few
J gene: TRBJ2-2
V gene: TRBV19
D gene: .
CDR3 DNA: TGTGCCAGTAGTATACAAGCGGCTGTGAACACCGGGGAGCTGTTTTTT
CDR3 protein: CASSIQAAVNTGELFF

clone size: .
J gene: TRBJ1-1
V gene: TRBV20-1
D gene: .
CDR3 DNA: TGCAGTGCTAGACATGGGGAGAACACTGAAGCTTTCTTT
CDR3 protein: CSARHGENTEAFF

clone size: .
J gene: TRBJ1-2
V gene: TRBV7-8
D gene: .
CDR3 DNA: TGTGCCAGCAGCATGAGCTCGCAGGGGAGCTACACCTTC
CDR3 protein: CASSMSSQGSYTF

clone size: .
J gene: TRBJ2-2
V gene: TRBV30
D gene: .
CDR3 DNA: TGTGCCTGCCTCCGGGACCCGAACACCGGGGAGCTGTTTTTT
CDR3 protein: CACLRDPNTGELFF